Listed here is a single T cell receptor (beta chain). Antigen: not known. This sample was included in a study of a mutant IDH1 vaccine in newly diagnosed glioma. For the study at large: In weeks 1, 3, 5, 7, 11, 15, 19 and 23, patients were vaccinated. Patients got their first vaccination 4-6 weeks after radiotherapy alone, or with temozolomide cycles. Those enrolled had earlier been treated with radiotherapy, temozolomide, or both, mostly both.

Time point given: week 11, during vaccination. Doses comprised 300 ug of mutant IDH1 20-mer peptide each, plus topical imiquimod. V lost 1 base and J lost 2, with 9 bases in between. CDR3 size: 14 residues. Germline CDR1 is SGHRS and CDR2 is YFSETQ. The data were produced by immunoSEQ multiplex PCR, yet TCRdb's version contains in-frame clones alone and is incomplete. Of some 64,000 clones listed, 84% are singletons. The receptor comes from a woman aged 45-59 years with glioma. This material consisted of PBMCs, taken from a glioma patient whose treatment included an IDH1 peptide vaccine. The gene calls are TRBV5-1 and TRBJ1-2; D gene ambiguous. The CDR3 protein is CASSLSGVNYGYTF. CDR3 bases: TGCGCCAGCAGCTTGTCTGGGGTCAACTATGGCTACACCTTC.